The following is a T cell receptor beta chain sequence with its context. The length of the CDR3 is 15 residues. Per germline, CDR1 SNHLY and CDR2 FYNNEI. J gave up 4 bases and V 4 bases, and 3 bases lay outside the gene matches. This sample is part of a study of blood T cell repertoires in COVID-19. Across the study: Samples representing acute and convalescent COVID-19 were sourced from the United States, Italy and Spain. Nucleic acid was either cDNA or gDNA, and it came from T cells, B-cell-depleted T cells, or PBMCs.

Authors' methods: The assay estimated nucleated cells by amplifying reference gene primers. TCRdb's copy holds only in-frame clones and misses some; the assay was immunoSEQ multiplex PCR. V and J calls and clone size are as listed in that table; D and trimming were resolved from the DNA. The sample comprises about 200,000 clones, 86% of which are singletons, and about 0.72% rests with the top ten. The receptor's source is an older woman with acute or convalescent COVID-19. This sequence joins TRBV2 and TRBJ1-5, with TRBD1 identical over 11 bases. The sequencing input was peripheral blood. In DNA, the CDR3 is TGTGCCAGCAGTGCCGGGACAGGGGGGAATCAGCCCCAGCATTTT. Protein sequence: CASSAGTGGNQPQHF.